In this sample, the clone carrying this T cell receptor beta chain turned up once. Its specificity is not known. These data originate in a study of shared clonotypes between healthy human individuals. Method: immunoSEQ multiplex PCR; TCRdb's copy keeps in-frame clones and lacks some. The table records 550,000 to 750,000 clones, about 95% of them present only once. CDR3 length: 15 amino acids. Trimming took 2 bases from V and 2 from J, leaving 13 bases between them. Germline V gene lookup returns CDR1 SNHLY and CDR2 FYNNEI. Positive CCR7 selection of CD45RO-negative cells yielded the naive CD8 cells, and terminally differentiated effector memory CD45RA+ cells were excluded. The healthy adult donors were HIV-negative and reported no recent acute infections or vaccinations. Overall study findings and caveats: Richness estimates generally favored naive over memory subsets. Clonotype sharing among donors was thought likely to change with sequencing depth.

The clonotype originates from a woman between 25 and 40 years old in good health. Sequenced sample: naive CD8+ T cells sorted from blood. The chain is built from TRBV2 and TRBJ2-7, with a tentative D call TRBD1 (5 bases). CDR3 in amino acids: CASSELGLGAYEQYF. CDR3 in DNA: TGTGCCAGCAGTGAATTGGGGTTAGGGGCCTACGAGCAGTACTTC.